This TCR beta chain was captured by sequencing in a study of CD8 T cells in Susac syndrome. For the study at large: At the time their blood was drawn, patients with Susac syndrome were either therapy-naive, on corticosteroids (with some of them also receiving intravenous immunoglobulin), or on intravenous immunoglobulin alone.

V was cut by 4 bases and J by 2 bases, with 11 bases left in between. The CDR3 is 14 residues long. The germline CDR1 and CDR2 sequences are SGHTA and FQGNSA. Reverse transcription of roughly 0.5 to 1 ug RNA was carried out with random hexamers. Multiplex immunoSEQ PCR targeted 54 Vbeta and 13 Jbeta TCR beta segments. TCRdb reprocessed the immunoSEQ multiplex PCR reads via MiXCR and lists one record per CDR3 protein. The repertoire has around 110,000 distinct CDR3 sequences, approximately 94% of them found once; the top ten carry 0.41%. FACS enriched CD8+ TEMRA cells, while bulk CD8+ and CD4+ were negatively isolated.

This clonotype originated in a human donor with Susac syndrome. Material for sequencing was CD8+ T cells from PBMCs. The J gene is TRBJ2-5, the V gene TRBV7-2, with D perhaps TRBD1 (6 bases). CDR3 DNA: TGTGCCAGCAGCTGGGACACCCCACAAGAGACCCAGTACTTC. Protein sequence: CASSWDTPQETQYF.